These T cell receptor beta chains were read from a single sample in a study of T cell changes during pregnancy in multiple sclerosis. Sequenced by immunoSEQ multiplex PCR; TCRdb stores in-frame clones only, minus some. Among more than 55,000 clones, about 92% were seen once, and the ten largest hold about 0.93%. The material was peripheral blood, obtained in the first trimester of pregnancy. Receptors originate from a female donor with multiple sclerosis, enrolled in a pregnancy study. CDR3s include the opening cysteine and the closing phenylalanine or tryptophan. D genes are given only for firm matches. The size field is filled for only some rows; it gives once, few, many or a size class.

abundance	d_gene	v_gene	j_gene	CDR3nt	CDR3aa
few	NA	TRBV9	TRBJ2-2	TGTGCCAGCACTGTTATCACCGGGGAGCTGTTTTTT	CASTVITGELFF
few	NA	TRBV7-9	TRBJ2-1	TGTGCCAGCAGCTTAAACGACTACCAGAATGAGCAGTTCTTC	CASSLNDYQNEQFF
NA	TRBD2	TRBV7-6	TRBJ2-1	TGTGCCAGCAGCTTAGACCCAGACGGCGGGGGCTACAATGAGCAGTTCTTC	CASSLDPDGGGYNEQFF
NA	TRBD1	TRBV2	TRBJ2-2	TGTGCCAGCACAAGCCCTGGACAGGGGAACACCGGGGAGCTGTTTTTT	CASTSPGQGNTGELFF
NA	TRBD1	TRBV7-2	TRBJ1-2	TGTGCCAGCAGGAATACAGGGGGTCCGTATGGCTACACCTTC	CASRNTGGPYGYTF
NA	NA	TRBV12-5	TRBJ1-1	TGTGCTAGTGGTTTGGGCGCAAACACTGAAGCTTTCTTT	CASGLGANTEAFF
NA	TRBD2	TRBV4-2	TRBJ2-1	TGTGCCAGCGACTCTAGCGGTGAGCAGTTCTTC	CASDSSGEQFF
NA	NA	TRBV7-9	TRBJ1-5	TGTGCCAGCAGCCCCTCTTGGGGAGTTGAGGGAGGCAATCAGCCCCAGCATTTT	CASSPSWGVEGGNQPQHF
NA	NA	TRBV2	TRBJ1-1	TGTGCCAGCTACCGGAGTCAGGGCCGGACTGAAGCTTTCTTT	CASYRSQGRTEAFF
NA	TRBD1	TRBV6-5	TRBJ1-6	TGTGCCAGCAGTTCCTTACAGGGGCAGGGTAATTCACCCCTCCACTTT	CASSSLQGQGNSPLHF
NA	NA	TRBV9	TRBJ2-5	TGTGCCAGCAGCCCCCGCGGAGAGACCCAGTACTTC	CASSPRGETQYF
NA	NA	TRBV29-1	TRBJ2-7	TGCAGCGTTGAAGGGGTGGACTCAAGGAGCTCCTACGAGCAGTACTTC	CSVEGVDSRSSYEQYF
once	TRBD1	TRBV5-4	TRBJ1-1	TGTGCCAGCAGCCGATTCGGGACAGGGAACACTGAAGCTTTCTTT	CASSRFGTGNTEAFF
NA	TRBD1	TRBV4-3	TRBJ1-1	TGCGCCAGCACCCTAGTCCCGGGACAGGGTGCTGAAGCTTTCTTT	CASTLVPGQGAEAFF
NA	NA	TRBV6-5	TRBJ1-2	TGTGCCAGCAAGAGAGGCCAGAGCTATGGCTACACCTTC	CASKRGQSYGYTF
NA	NA	TRBV15	TRBJ1-5	TGTGCCACCAGCAGAACAGGGCTTAGCAATCAGCCCCAGCATTTT	CATSRTGLSNQPQHF
NA	NA	TRBV29-1	TRBJ1-1	TGCAGCGTTGTACAGGGACGAACTGAAGCTTTCTTT	CSVVQGRTEAFF
NA	TRBD1	TRBV4-1	TRBJ1-2	TGCGCCAGCAGCCAAGCAGGGGGCTGGAACTATGGCTACACCTTC	CASSQAGGWNYGYTF
NA	NA	TRBV11-2	TRBJ2-2	TGTGCCAGCAAGGCCTACAGGGTCACCGGGGAGCTGTTTTTT	CASKAYRVTGELFF
NA	TRBD2	TRBV7-2	TRBJ2-5	TGTGCCAGCAGCACACTAGCGGGGGTCCAAGAGACCCAGTACTTC	CASSTLAGVQETQYF
NA	NA	TRBV4-1	TRBJ2-1	TGCGCCAGCAGCCGTGGGGAGGGGGCCTACAATGAGCAGTTCTTC	CASSRGEGAYNEQFF
NA	NA	TRBV5-1	TRBJ2-5	TGCGCCAGCAGCGTCGGGGGGCCGCTCGGGGAGACCCAGTACTTC	CASSVGGPLGETQYF
NA	NA	TRBV9	TRBJ2-3	TGTGCCAGCAGCGGCCGACACAGCACAGATACGCAGTATTTT	CASSGRHSTDTQYF